This entry lists 19 T cell receptor beta chains sequenced from one sample in a study of PD-L1 blockade in urothelial cancer (dated by TCRdb to about 2017). The library relied on the immunoSEQ multiplex PCR assay. TCRdb carries this immuneACCESS record with in-frame sequences only. Its versions omit some clonotypes, under half of them owing to an unresolved V gene in the studies checked, with the rest unexplained. This sample gives some 15,000 clones in total; more than 75% of them show up just once. The ten biggest clones cover around 15% of the sample. This specimen was PBMCs, taken around atezolizumab (anti-PD-L1) treatment. The origin of the receptors is a man aged 70-80 years with urothelial cancer.

The rearrangement links TRBV2 to TRBJ2-7, with a possible D match to TRBD2 (5 bases). V shed 6 bases and J shed 1 base, with 16 bases lying between them. Germline V CDR1 and CDR2: SNHLY, FYNNEI. This CDR3 comprises 15 residues. The CDR3 nucleotides read TGTGCCAGCAGAGGGTCTAGCTGGAATTCCTACGAGCAGTACTTC. Its protein is CASRGSSWNSYEQYF.

The gene calls are TRBV21-1 and TRBJ2-1; the table's D gene call, TRBD1, was not cross checked with the DNA. TRBV21-1 is a pseudogene locus. The CDR3 contains 18 residues. The CDR3 DNA is TGTGCCAGCAGCAAAGCGCTTTCGGGACAGGGTATCTACAATGAGCAGTTCTTC. Translated: CASSKALSGQGIYNEQFF.

This chain connects TRBV5-6 to TRBJ1-1; D not certain. Germline-derived CDR1 and CDR2 are SGHDT and YYEEEE. CDR3 length equals 16 residues. The V gene lost 0 bases and the J gene lost 1 base, with 13 bases spanning the gap. CDR3 nucleotide sequence: TGTGCCAGCAGCTTGGCCGGAGGACCCCGGAACACTGAAGCTTTCTTT. This codes for CASSLAGGPRNTEAFF.

V usage is TRBV6-5 and J usage is TRBJ2-7; D is ambiguous. The CDR3 is made up of 12 amino acids. Deletions cut 10 bases from V and 2 bases from J, with 12 bases between. Germline values: CDR1 MNHEY, CDR2 SVGAGI. In DNA form, the CDR3 reads TGTGCCACCCGCGACATCACCTACGAGCAGTACTTC. Translation gives CATRDITYEQYF.

The rearrangement joins TRBV30 to TRBJ1-2; TRBD1 matches 7 bases. This CDR3 comprises 16 residues. V was pared by 0 bases and J by 1 base, with 8 bases of the junction left unmatched. Germline V gene lookup returns CDR1 GTSNPN and CDR2 SVGIG (reference sequence). CDR3 nucleotides: TGTGCCTGGAGTGTATCAGGGGGGAGTTTTAACTATGGCTACACCTTC. This sequence encodes CAWSVSGGSFNYGYTF. Using reference TRBV30 and TRBJ1-2 for the parts outside the CDR3, the full variable domain is SQTIHQWPATLVQPVGSPLSLECTVEGTSNPNLYWYRQAAGRGLQLLFYSVGIGQISSEVPQNLSASRPQDRQFILSSKKLLLSDSGFYLCAWSVSGGSFNYGYTFGSGTRLTVV.

This chain links TRBV5-1 with TRBJ1-5; D might be TRBD1 (5 bases). The V and J ends lost 4 bases and 2 bases respectively, with 13 bases between them. The CDR3 consists of 15 residues. Looked up from germline, CDR1 is SGHRS and CDR2 is YFSETQ. CDR3 in DNA: TGCGCCAGCAGCCCTCAGGGTGGGGGCAATCAGCCCCAGCATTTT. Translated: CASSPQGGGNQPQHF.

This clone was counted a single time. The V call is TRBV5-5, the J call TRBJ1-4, with D perhaps matching TRBD1 (5 bases). Germline V gene sequence: CDR1 SGHKS, CDR2 YYEKEE (reference sequence). There are 16 residues in the CDR3. With 2 bases removed from V and 0 bases from J, the gap between germline ends came to 11 bases. CDR3 sequence: CASSFGGGATNEKLFF. The DNA of the CDR3 is TGTGCCAGCAGCTTTGGGGGGGGTGCAACTAATGAAAAACTGTTTTTT.

The CDR3 is CASSYLIGAQAGEAFF. DNA of the CDR3: TGTGCCAGCAGTTACTTAATAGGGGCCCAAGCGGGTGAAGCTTTCTTT. This rearrangement joins TRBV6-6 to TRBJ1-1; possibly TRBD1 for D (5 bases). Germline loops: CDR1 MNHNY, CDR2 SVGAGI (reference sequence). Trimming shortened V by 1 base and J by 7 bases, and 19 bases separated the two germline ends. CDR3 length: 16 amino acids.

The rearrangement links TRBV6-1 to TRBJ1-1; no clear D gene. This CDR3 region has 14 residues. From germline, CDR1 is MNHNS and CDR2 SASEGT. V dropped 2 bases and J dropped 6 bases, with 13 bases sitting between them. The CDR3 bases are TGTGCCAGCAGTGAAAAGTCGGAGTGGGCTGAAGCTTTCTTT. This gives the protein CASSEKSEWAEAFF.

The chain links TRBV13 to TRBJ2-7, with D perhaps matching TRBD1 (6 bases). V was shortened by 0 bases and J by 6 bases, with 12 bases between the two germline ends. Germline V gives CDR1 PRHDT, CDR2 FYEKMQ (reference sequence). The CDR3 has 14 amino acids. In nucleotides, the CDR3 is TGTGCCAGCAGCTTAGGCAGGGGCCCCGGCGAGCAGTACTTC. Translated: CASSLGRGPGEQYF.

This sequence joins TRBV18 and TRBJ2-5; possible D gene TRBD2, 7 bases. CDR1 is KGHSH and CDR2 is LQKENI in the germline V gene. The V end lost 3 bases, the J end lost 5 bases, and 16 bases lay between the germline ends. The CDR3 extends over 15 amino acids. CDR3 amino acids: CASSPPNEGGETQYF. Written as DNA, the CDR3 is TGTGCCAGCTCACCTCCCAATGAGGGGGGGGAGACCCAGTACTTC.

The chain combines TRBV13 with TRBJ2-3; D not certain. With 0 bases removed from V and 5 bases from J, the gap between germline ends came to 3 bases. The CDR3 extends over 12 amino acids. Germline V CDR1 and CDR2: PRHDT, FYEKMQ (reference sequence). The CDR3 DNA reads as TGTGCCAGCAGCTTAGGCCAAGATACGCAGTATTTT. This encodes CASSLGQDTQYF.

This CDR3 is CASIPEGSFGHEAFF. CDR3 bases: TGTGCCAGCATCCCCGAGGGCAGTTTCGGTCATGAAGCTTTCTTT. The chain employs TRBV11-2 and TRBJ1-1; D uncertain. The CDR3 sequence is 15 residues long. Trimming took 7 bases from V and 7 from J, leaving 22 bases between them. Germline assignment: CDR1 SGHAT and CDR2 FQNNGV. The full variable domain, its missing parts supplied by reference TRBV11-2 and TRBJ1-1, is EAGVAQSPRYKIIEKRQSVAFWCNPISGHATLYWYQQILGQGPKLLIQFQNNGVVDDSQLPKDRFSAERLKGVDSTLKIQPAKLEDSAVYLCASIPEGSFGHEAFFGQGTRLTVV.

This clone was found once. The chain is built from TRBV5-1 and TRBJ1-1; 8 bases match TRBD1. The germline V gene has CDR1 SGHRS and CDR2 YFSETQ. This CDR3 is built from 14 residues. The V and J ends lost 4 bases and 5 bases, in that order; junction bases with no gene match: 7. The CDR3 is CASSLQDRATEAFF. The CDR3 DNA is TGCGCCAGCAGCCTGCAGGACAGGGCTACTGAAGCTTTCTTT.

The chain couples TRBV10-2 to TRBJ2-1; D is possibly TRBD2 (7 bases). Between the trimmed V and J ends, which lost 7 bases and 2 bases, there was a span of 15 bases. The CDR3 contains 15 residues. Germline-derived CDR1 and CDR2 are WSHSY and SAAADI. CDR3 region: CASKPRGAPYNEQFF. CDR3 coding DNA: TGCGCCAGCAAACCACGGGGGGCCCCCTACAATGAGCAGTTCTTC.

The chain links TRBV6-5 to TRBJ2-5, with a tentative D call TRBD1 (6 bases). V gave up 5 bases and J gave up 2 bases, with 15 bases separating them. This CDR3 is built from 15 residues. CDR1 and CDR2 from the germline V gene are MNHEY and SVGAGI. Here the CDR3 DNA reads TGTGCCAGCAGTGGAGTGGGGGCGGCACAAGAGACCCAGTACTTC. Its translation: CASSGVGAAQETQYF.

This clone was counted a few times. The chain carries TRBV4-1 and TRBJ2-1, with D maybe TRBD2 (7 bases). The germline V gene encodes CDR1 MGHRA and CDR2 YSYEKL. This CDR3 contains 17 residues. Trimming stripped 6 bases from V and 7 bases from J, with 25 bases between. CDR3 sequence reads: CASRLNQMGGPRNEQFF. CDR3 sequence (DNA): TGCGCCAGCAGATTGAATCAGATGGGGGGGCCGAGAAATGAGCAGTTCTTC.

V and J are TRBV6-4 and TRBJ1-1; 9 nucleotides agree with TRBD1. The V gene end was trimmed by 6 bases and the J gene end by 4 bases; junction bases not matched to a gene: 6. CDR3 length equals 14 residues. From germline, CDR1 is MRHNA and CDR2 SNTAGT. CDR3 nucleotides: TGTGCCAGCAGACCGGGACAGGGACCCACTGAAGCTTTCTTT. This sequence encodes CASRPGQGPTEAFF.

The V gene is TRBV18, the J gene TRBJ2-1; TRBD1 might be the D (6 bases). Trimming stripped 6 bases from V and 0 bases from J, with 12 bases between. Per the germline V gene, CDR1 is KGHSH and CDR2 is LQKENI. The CDR3 sequence is 15 residues long. The chain's CDR3 is CASSTGLFSYNEQFF. For the CDR3, the DNA is TGTGCCAGCTCCACAGGGTTGTTCTCCTACAATGAGCAGTTCTTC.